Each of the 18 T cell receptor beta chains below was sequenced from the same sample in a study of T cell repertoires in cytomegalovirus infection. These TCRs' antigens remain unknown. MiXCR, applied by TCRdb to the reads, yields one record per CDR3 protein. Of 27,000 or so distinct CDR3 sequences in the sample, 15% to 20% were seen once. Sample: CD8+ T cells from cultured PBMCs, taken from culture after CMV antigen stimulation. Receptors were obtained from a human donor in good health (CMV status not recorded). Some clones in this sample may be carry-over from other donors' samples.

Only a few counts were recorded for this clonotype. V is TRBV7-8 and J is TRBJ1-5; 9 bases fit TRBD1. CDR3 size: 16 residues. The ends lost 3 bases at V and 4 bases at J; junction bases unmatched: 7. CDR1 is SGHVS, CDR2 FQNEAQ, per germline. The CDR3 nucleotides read TGTGCCAGCAGCTTCGTGGGACAGGGTTGGAATCAGCCCCAGCATTTT. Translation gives CASSFVGQGWNQPQHF.

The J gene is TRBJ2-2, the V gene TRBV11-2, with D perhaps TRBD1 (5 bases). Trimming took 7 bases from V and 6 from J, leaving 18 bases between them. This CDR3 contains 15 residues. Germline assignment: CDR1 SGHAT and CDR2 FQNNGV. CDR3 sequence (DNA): TGTGCCAGCAACCGTTTTAGGGGATCTCCCGGGGAGCTGTTTTTT. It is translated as CASNRFRGSPGELFF.

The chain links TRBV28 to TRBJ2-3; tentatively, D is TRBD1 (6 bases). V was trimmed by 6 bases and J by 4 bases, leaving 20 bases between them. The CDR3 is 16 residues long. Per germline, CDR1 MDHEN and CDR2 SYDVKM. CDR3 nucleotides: TGTGCCAGCAGCCCTCTGCAGGGGAGCCACGCAGATACGCAGTATTTT. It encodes CASSPLQGSHADTQYF.

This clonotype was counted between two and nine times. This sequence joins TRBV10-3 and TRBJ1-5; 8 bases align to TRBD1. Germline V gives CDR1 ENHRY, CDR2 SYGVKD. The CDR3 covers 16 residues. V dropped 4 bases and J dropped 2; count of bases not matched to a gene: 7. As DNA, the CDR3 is TGTGCCATCAGTGGTGGACAGGGAGAGGGCAATCAGCCCCAGCATTTT. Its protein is CAISGGQGEGNQPQHF.

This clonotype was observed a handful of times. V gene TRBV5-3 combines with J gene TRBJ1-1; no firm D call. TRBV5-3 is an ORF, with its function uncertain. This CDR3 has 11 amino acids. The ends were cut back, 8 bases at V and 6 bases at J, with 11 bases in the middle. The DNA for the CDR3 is TGTGCCAGCAGCCGAGGTCCTGAAGCTTTCTTT. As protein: CASSRGPEAFF.

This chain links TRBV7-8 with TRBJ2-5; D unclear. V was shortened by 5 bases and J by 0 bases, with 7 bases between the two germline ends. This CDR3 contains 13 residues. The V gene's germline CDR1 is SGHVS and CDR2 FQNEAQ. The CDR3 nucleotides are TGTGCCAGCAGCCTATATCACCAAGAGACCCAGTACTTC. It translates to CASSLYHQETQYF.

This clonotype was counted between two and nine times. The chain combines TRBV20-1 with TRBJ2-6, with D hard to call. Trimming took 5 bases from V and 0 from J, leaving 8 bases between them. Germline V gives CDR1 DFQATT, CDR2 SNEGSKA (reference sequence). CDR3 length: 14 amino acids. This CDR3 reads CSAVSYSGANVLTF. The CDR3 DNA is TGCAGTGCTGTGAGTTACTCTGGGGCCAACGTCCTGACTTTC.

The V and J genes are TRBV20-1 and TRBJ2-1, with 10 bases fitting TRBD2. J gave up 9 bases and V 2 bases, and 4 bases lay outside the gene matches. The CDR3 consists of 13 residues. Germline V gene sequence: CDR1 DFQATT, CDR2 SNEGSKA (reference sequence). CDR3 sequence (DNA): TGCAGTGCTAGACTAGCGGGAGTCCGTGAGCAGTTCTTC. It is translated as CSARLAGVREQFF.

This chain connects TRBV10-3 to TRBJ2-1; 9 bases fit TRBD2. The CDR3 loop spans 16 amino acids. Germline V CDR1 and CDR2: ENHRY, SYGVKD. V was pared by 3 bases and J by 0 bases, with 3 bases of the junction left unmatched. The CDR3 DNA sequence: TGTGCCATCAGTGAACTAGCGGGCGACTCCTACAATGAGCAGTTCTTC. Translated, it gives CAISELAGDSYNEQFF.

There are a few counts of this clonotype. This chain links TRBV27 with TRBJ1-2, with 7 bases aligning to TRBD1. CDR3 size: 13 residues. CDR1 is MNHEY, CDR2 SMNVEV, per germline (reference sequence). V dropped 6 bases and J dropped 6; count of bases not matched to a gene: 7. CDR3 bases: TGTGCCAGCAGCCCCGGGACAGAACATGGCTACACCTTC. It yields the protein CASSPGTEHGYTF.

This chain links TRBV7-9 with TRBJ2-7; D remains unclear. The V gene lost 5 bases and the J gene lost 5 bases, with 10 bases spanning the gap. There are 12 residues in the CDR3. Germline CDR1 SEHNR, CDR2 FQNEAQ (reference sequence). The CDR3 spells CASSPLADEQYF. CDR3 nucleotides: TGTGCCAGCAGCCCCCTGGCGGACGAGCAGTACTTC.

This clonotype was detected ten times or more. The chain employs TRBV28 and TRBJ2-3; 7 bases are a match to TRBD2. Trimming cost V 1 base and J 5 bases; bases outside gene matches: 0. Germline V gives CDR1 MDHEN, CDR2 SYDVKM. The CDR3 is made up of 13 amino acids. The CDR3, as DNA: TGTGCCAGCAGTTTATCGGGGGGAGATACGCAGTATTTT. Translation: CASSLSGGDTQYF.

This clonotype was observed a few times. The CDR3 protein is CASSSRTSGNTDTQYF. Here the CDR3 DNA reads TGTGCCAGCAGCTCCCGGACTAGCGGAAACACAGATACGCAGTATTTT. The chain couples TRBV7-2 to TRBJ2-3, with 10 nucleotides matching TRBD2. Looked up from germline, CDR1 is SGHTA and CDR2 is FQGNSA. The V segment lost 4 bases and the J segment 2 bases; nucleotides outside the gene matches: 6. The CDR3 has 16 amino acids.

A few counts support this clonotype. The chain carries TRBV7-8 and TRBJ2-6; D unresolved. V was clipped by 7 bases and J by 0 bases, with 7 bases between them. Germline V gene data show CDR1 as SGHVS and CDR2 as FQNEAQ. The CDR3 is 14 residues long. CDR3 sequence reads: CASTSRSGANVLTF. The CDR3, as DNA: TGTGCCAGCACCTCCCGCTCTGGGGCCAACGTCCTGACTTTC.

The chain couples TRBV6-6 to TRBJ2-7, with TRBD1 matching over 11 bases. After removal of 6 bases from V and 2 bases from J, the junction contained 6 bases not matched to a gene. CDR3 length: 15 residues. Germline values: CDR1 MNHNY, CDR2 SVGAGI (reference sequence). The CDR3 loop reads CASSSGQGATYEQYF. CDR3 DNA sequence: TGTGCCAGCAGCTCTGGACAGGGGGCAACCTACGAGCAGTACTTC.

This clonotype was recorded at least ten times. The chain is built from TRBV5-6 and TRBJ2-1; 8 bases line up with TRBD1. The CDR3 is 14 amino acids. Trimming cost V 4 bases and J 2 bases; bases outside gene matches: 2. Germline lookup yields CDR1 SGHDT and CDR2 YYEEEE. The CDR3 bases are TGTGCCAGCAGCCCGGACAGGGCCTACAATGAGCAGTTCTTC. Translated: CASSPDRAYNEQFF.

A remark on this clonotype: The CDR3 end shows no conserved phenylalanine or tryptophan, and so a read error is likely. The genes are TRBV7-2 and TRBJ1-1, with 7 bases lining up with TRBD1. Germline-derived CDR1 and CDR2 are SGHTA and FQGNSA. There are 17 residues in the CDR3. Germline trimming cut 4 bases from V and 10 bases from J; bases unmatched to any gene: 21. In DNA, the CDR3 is TGTGCCAGCAGCTACCGCCGGACAGGCCCAATTGGGGAGGGAGCTTTCTTA. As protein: CASSYRRTGPIGEGAFL.

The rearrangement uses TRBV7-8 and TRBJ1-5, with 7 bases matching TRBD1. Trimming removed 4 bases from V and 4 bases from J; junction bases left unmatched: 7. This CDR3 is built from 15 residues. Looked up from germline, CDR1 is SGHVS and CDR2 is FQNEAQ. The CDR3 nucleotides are TGTGCCAGCAGCTCACAGACAGGGATGAATCAGCCCCAGCATTTT. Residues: CASSSQTGMNQPQHF.